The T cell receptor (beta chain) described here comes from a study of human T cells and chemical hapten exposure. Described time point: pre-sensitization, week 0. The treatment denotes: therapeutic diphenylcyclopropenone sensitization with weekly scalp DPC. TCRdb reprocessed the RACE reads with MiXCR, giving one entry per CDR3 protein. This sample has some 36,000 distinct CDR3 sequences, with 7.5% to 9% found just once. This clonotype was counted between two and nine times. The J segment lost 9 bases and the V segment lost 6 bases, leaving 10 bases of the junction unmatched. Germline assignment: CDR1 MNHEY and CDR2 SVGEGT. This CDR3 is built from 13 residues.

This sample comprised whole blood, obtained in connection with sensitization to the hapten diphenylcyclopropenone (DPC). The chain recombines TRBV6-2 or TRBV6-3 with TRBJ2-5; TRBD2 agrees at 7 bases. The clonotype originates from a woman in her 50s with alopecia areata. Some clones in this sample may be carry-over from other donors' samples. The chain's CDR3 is CASSFGRTWAQYF. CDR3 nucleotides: TGTGCCAGCAGCTTCGGGAGGACTTGGGCCCAGTACTTC.